This T cell receptor beta chain was documented in a study of post-analysis software for immune sequencing data. Study-wide context: In terms of disease course, relapsing-remitting, secondary progressive and progressive-relapsing multiple sclerosis were included.

Regarding this clonotype: Antigen: not known.

V lost 3 bases and J 0 bases, leaving 24 bases between the germline ends. Germline CDR1 reads LGHDT; CDR2 reads YNNKEL (reference sequence). The CDR3 contains 20 residues. Broader study findings: Among multiple sclerosis patients, normalized Chao1 diversity was significantly below that of controls. When the samples were clustered directly with F measure, those that had been prepared in the same batch showed strong co-clustering. There were five or six TRBV segments more frequent in patients than controls, and TRBV5-6, TRBV5-1 and TRBV20-1 were among them.

Included in the TCR beta cDNA libraries were unique molecular identifiers. TCRdb itself ran the PCR reads through MiXCR, one entry per CDR3 protein. The sample contains about 180,000 distinct CDR3 sequences, over 25% of which appear only once. The rearrangement links TRBV3-1 to TRBJ2-1; D is ambiguous. Sequenced: blood. The TCR was taken from a girl aged 5-17 years with multiple sclerosis. Written as DNA, the CDR3 is TGTGCCAGCAGCCACTTTATTTATGACGATATAGTGGGCTCCTACAATGAGCAGTTCTTC. Translating it yields CASSHFIYDDIVGSYNEQFF.